This T cell receptor beta chain was identified during a study of identical twins. Trimming removed 1 base from V and 0 bases from J, with 7 bases in between. The CDR3 length is 15 residues. Germline CDR1 and CDR2: SGHVS and FNYEAQ. TCRdb recomputed calls from the 5' RACE reads with MiXCR, one row per CDR3 protein. The table records about 330,000 distinct CDR3 sequences, roughly an eighth of them present only once. These data also formed part of another study, on yellow fever vaccine responses in identical twins. According to that study: In identical twins, vaccine T cell responses appeared partly shared and partly individual.

The chain recombines TRBV7-6 with TRBJ1-3; D uncertain. This TCR came from a young woman in good health. Sequencing was carried out using CD8+ T cells sorted from blood. The CDR3 DNA sequence: TGTGCCAGCAGCTTAGAGGGTGACTCTGGAAACACCATATATTTT. Its protein is CASSLEGDSGNTIYF.